This TCR beta chain is from a study of T cells in Graves' hyperthyroidism and ophthalmopathy. Note on this clonotype: A much larger clonotype is one base distant, so this may be a read error.

TCR beta CDR3 regions were amplified from RNA transcripts. A first-round RT-PCR of the TCR CDR3 used the HTBI primer set. TCRdb passed the multiplex PCR reads through MiXCR, listing each CDR3 protein once. This sample yields approximately 500,000 distinct CDR3 sequences, of which roughly 50% are seen a single time; roughly 8.2% belongs to the top ten. The CDR3 loop spans 16 amino acids. Input material: peripheral blood or thyroid tissue (not recorded which). The clonotype originates from a woman between 18 and 29 years old with Graves' hyperthyroidism. The chain employs TRBV12-3 or TRBV12-4 and TRBJ1-4, with a tentative D call TRBD1 (5 bases). The CDR3 region has the DNA TGTGCCGGCAGTTGTCGGACAATCGCAACTAATGAAAAACTGTTTTTT. Translating gives CAGSCRTIATNEKLFF.